The 24 T cell receptor beta chains reported below all come from one sample, sequenced in a study of Graves' ophthalmopathy and Graves' hyperthyroidism. The authors amplified TCR beta CDR3 regions from RNA transcripts. Amplification began with first-round RT-PCR using HTBI primers, then second-round multiplex PCR was performed. TCRdb reprocessed the multiplex PCR reads via MiXCR and lists one record per CDR3 protein. Among about 1.1 million distinct CDR3 sequences listed, about two fifths were seen once. Specimen: peripheral blood or thyroid tissue (not recorded which). These receptors were collected from an adult man with Graves' hyperthyroidism.

This clonotype was detected a few times. The chain uses TRBV7-9 and TRBJ2-5; D unclear. The V and J ends lost 5 bases and 10 bases respectively, with 23 bases between them. CDR1 SEHNR and CDR2 FQNEAQ come from the germline V gene (reference sequence). The CDR3 contains 15 residues. CDR3 bases: TGTGCCAGCAGCCACCCAATAACCACTTTCCGATACCAGTACTTC. As protein: CASSHPITTFRYQYF.

This clonotype occurred many times. This chain connects TRBV20-1 to TRBJ2-2, with 9 bases matching TRBD2. This CDR3 has 16 amino acids. CDR1 and CDR2 from the germline V gene are DFQATT and SNEGSKA (reference sequence). Germline trimming cut 3 bases from V and 2 bases from J; bases unmatched to any gene: 7. The CDR3 DNA reads as TGCAGTGCTAGGATACTAGCGGGTGGAAACACCGGGGAGCTGTTTTTT. It is translated as CSARILAGGNTGELFF.

This clonotype occurred many times. The chain employs TRBV10-2 and TRBJ2-6; TRBD2 might be the D (5 bases). Trimming left V 9 bases short and J 0 bases short, with 12 bases between. CDR3 length: 15 residues. CDR1 is WSHSY, CDR2 SAAADI, per germline. This chain's CDR3 is CASGRGFSGANVLTF. The CDR3, as DNA: TGCGCCAGTGGACGGGGATTCTCTGGGGCCAACGTCCTGACTTTC.

This clonotype was seen ten or more times. The rearrangement uses TRBV4-3 and TRBJ2-7; D unclear. The CDR3 loop spans 13 amino acids. The V gene's germline CDR1 is LGHNA and CDR2 YSLEER. Trimming cost V 0 bases and J 5 bases, with 8 bases left between them. CDR3 bases: TGCGCCAGCAGCCAAGAGGGCAGGAACGAGCAGTACTTC. Translation gives CASSQEGRNEQYF.

V is TRBV5-6 and J is TRBJ1-2, with 10 bases that match TRBD1. Trimming took 5 bases from V and 3 from J; bases not matched to a gene: 7. CDR3 size: 15 residues. The germline CDR1 and CDR2 sequences are SGHDT and YYEEEE. The CDR3 reads CASRLTGGADYGYTF. CDR3 nucleotide sequence: TGTGCCAGCAGATTGACAGGGGGCGCGGACTATGGCTACACCTTC.

The sample holds many counts of this clonotype. This chain uses TRBV20-1 with TRBJ2-7; a possible D gene is TRBD1 (7 bases). The germline V gene encodes CDR1 DFQATT and CDR2 SNEGSKA (reference sequence). The CDR3 loop spans 15 amino acids. With 0 bases removed from V and 3 bases from J, the gap between germline ends came to 15 bases. The CDR3 region is CSARDGGGRVYEQYF. DNA of the CDR3: TGCAGTGCTAGAGATGGAGGGGGCAGGGTCTACGAGCAGTACTTC.

This clonotype was observed many times. The chain employs TRBV4-1 and TRBJ1-5; D gene uncertain. CDR1 and CDR2 (germline): MGHRA, YSYEKL. This CDR3 spans 14 amino acids. With 0 bases removed from V and 2 bases from J, the gap between germline ends came to 5 bases. CDR3 amino acids: CASSQESGNQPQHF. CDR3 nucleotides: TGCGCCAGCAGCCAAGAGTCGGGCAATCAGCCCCAGCATTTT.

This clonotype occurred many times. The junction departs from germline at one end; a sequencing error may be responsible. J is TRBJ1-2 and V is TRBV11-2, with 9 bases lining up with TRBD1. The germline CDR1 and CDR2 sequences are SGHAT and FQNNGV. The CDR3 has 16 residues. CDR3 in amino acids: CASSLQPGQGNDGYTF. The CDR3 DNA reads TGTGCCAGCAGCTTACAACCGGGACAGGGTAACGATGGCTACACCTTC.

In this sample, this clonotype turned up a few times. The V and J genes are TRBV6-2 or TRBV6-3 and TRBJ1-6; D gene unclear. Germline assignment: CDR1 MNHEY and CDR2 SVGEGT. The CDR3 consists of 14 residues. With 6 bases removed from V and 10 bases from J, the gap between germline ends came to 16 bases. Here the CDR3 DNA reads TGTGCCAGCAGGCTGGGCCGGGGTCAATCACCCCTCCACTTT. It specifies CASRLGRGQSPLHF.

Only one count was recorded for this clonotype. A much larger clone sits a single nucleotide away, making a read error possible. V usage is TRBV24-1 and J usage is TRBJ2-5, with D perhaps given as TRBD1 or TRBD2 (5 bases each). Germline-derived CDR1 and CDR2 are KGHDR and SFDVKD. The CDR3 spans 15 residues. CDR3 coding DNA: TGTGTCACCAGTGACCCGGGACCAAACCAGGAGACCCAGTACTTC. As protein: CVTSDPGPNQETQYF.

This clonotype turned up a few times. The chain is built from TRBV4-1 and TRBJ2-7; D possibly uses TRBD1 or TRBD2 (5 bases each). The germline V gene encodes CDR1 MGHRA and CDR2 YSYEKL. CDR3 length equals 15 residues. Deletions cut 3 bases from V and 3 bases from J, with 15 bases between. The CDR3 DNA reads as TGCGCCAGCAGCCAGTCGGAGGTTCAGGGCTACGAGCAGTACTTC. It encodes CASSQSEVQGYEQYF.

The chain carries TRBV7-8 and TRBJ2-5, with a possible D match to TRBD1 (6 bases). Trimming took off 7 bases at V and 4 bases at J, with 13 bases between the two ends. The germline gives CDR1 SGHVS, CDR2 FQNEAQ. The length of the CDR3 is 13 residues. The CDR3, as DNA: TGTGCCAGCATCGAGGGACACCGAGAGACCCAGTACTTC. It specifies CASIEGHRETQYF.

Remarks on this clonotype: This may arise from a read error, as a much more abundant clone is one base away. The rearrangement uses TRBV12-3 or TRBV12-4 and TRBJ1-1; no clear D. The CDR3 has 14 residues. CDR3 nucleotides: TGTGCCATCAGTTTAGGTAGGGTTCACACTGAAGCTTTCTTT. Residues: CAISLGRVHTEAFF.

In this sample, this clonotype turned up many times. This rearrangement joins TRBV5-1 to TRBJ2-7; D possibly matches TRBD1 or TRBD2 (6 bases each). V gave up 10 bases and J gave up 3 bases, with 17 bases separating them. The CDR3 contains 13 residues. The germline CDR1 and CDR2 sequences are SGHRS and YFSETQ. CDR3 sequence reads: CAASCGGLYEQYF. In DNA form, the CDR3 reads TGCGCCGCCTCCTGTGGGGGGCTCTACGAGCAGTACTTC. Using reference TRBV5-1 and TRBJ2-7 for the parts outside the CDR3, the full variable domain is KAGVTQTPRYLIKTRGQQVTLSCSPISGHRSVSWYQQTPGQGLQFLFEYFSETQRNKGNFPGRFSGRQFSNSRSEMNVSTLELGDSALYLCAASCGGLYEQYFGPGTRLTVT.

The chain has TRBV7-2 and TRBJ2-1; TRBD2 aligns across 14 bases. V lost 4 bases and J lost 7; bases outside the gene matches: 12. This CDR3 comprises 18 residues. Per the germline V gene, CDR1 is SGHTA and CDR2 is FQGNSA. The CDR3 DNA reads TGTGCCAGCAGCTCCAGTGGACCGGGACTAGCGGGAGTTAATGAGCAGTTCTTC. The encoded protein is CASSSSGPGLAGVNEQFF.

V usage is TRBV15 and J usage is TRBJ1-3, with unresolved D. Trimming pared 1 base from V and 6 bases from J, leaving 1 base between. The CDR3 covers 11 residues. Germline V CDR1 and CDR2: LNHNV, YYDKDF (reference sequence). The CDR3 protein is CATSRVNTIYF. The CDR3 coding sequence is TGTGCCACCAGCAGAGTAAACACCATATATTTT.

Concerning this clonotype: Possible read error: a much larger clone is one base away. CDR3 loop: CASSLGGRFNQPQHF. DNA for the CDR3: TGTGCCAGCAGCTTAGGGGGCAGATTCAATCAGCCCCAGCATTTT. The V and J genes are TRBV7-2 and TRBJ1-5, with D possibly being TRBD1 (5 bases). Germline V CDR1 and CDR2: SGHTA, FQGNSA. The CDR3 has 15 residues. The V end was cut by 1 base, the J end by 3 bases, with 10 bases between.

J is TRBJ1-5 and V is TRBV4-1; D is perhaps TRBD1 (5 bases). Germline assignment: CDR1 MGHRA and CDR2 YSYEKL. CDR3 size: 15 residues. Trimming pared 4 bases from V and 5 bases from J, leaving 15 bases between. In DNA, the CDR3 is TGCGCCAGCAGCCCCTATGGGGCGGGCGATCAGCCCCAGCATTTT. It specifies CASSPYGAGDQPQHF.

This clonotype was seen at least ten times. The chain recombines TRBV25-1 with TRBJ1-5; D unresolved. The CDR3 is made up of 12 amino acids. V was cut by 3 bases and J by 5 bases, with 5 bases left in between. The V gene's germline CDR1 is MGHDK and CDR2 SYGVNS. CDR3 in amino acids: CASSDPDQPQHF. The CDR3 region has the DNA TGTGCCAGCAGTGACCCTGATCAGCCCCAGCATTTT.

Turning to this clonotype: Given a much more abundant clone one base away, this may be a read error. The V and J genes are TRBV19 and TRBJ2-7; weak D call: TRBD1 (5 bases). Germline V CDR1 and CDR2: LNHDA, SQIVND (reference sequence). The CDR3 is 14 amino acids. V lost 5 bases and J 6 bases, leaving 17 bases between the germline ends. As DNA, the CDR3 is TGTGCCAGTAGTTTATCGACAGTGACCTGCGAGCAGTACTTC. It codes for CASSLSTVTCEQYF.

V and J are TRBV7-2 and TRBJ2-5; TRBD2 matches at 10 bases. V was pared by 11 bases and J by 5 bases, with 14 bases of the junction left unmatched. This CDR3 region has 15 residues. The V gene's germline CDR1 is SGHTA and CDR2 FQGNSA. CDR3 nucleotide sequence: TGTGCCCAGCAGATATGGAGCGGGGGGGGGGAGACCCAGTACTTC. As protein: CAQQIWSGGGETQYF.

The chain has TRBV10-3 and TRBJ1-4, with D uncertain. V was trimmed by 4 bases and J by 8 bases, leaving 8 bases between them. Germline CDR1 ENHRY, CDR2 SYGVKD. This CDR3 region has 12 residues. The CDR3 DNA reads TGTGCCATCAGTGCCAGTGGGGAAAAACTGTTTTTT. Protein: CAISASGEKLFF.

This chain uses TRBV2 with TRBJ1-4; D not certain. V was cut by 9 bases and J by 5 bases, with 7 bases left in between. The CDR3 is 11 residues long. Germline lookup yields CDR1 SNHLY and CDR2 FYNNEI. In DNA form, the CDR3 reads TGTGCCAGACAGTGGAATGAAAAACTGTTTTTT. The encoded protein is CARQWNEKLFF.

This chain joins TRBV20-1 and TRBJ1-6; D is unresolved. V lost 5 bases, J lost 10 bases, and 15 bases lay in between. Germline V gene data show CDR1 as DFQATT and CDR2 as SNEGSKA (reference sequence). This CDR3 spans 13 amino acids. As DNA, the CDR3 is TGCAGTGCTGCGGACGGAGCCCGCTCACCCCTCCACTTT. Translated: CSAADGARSPLHF.